This T cell receptor (beta chain) was identified during a study of T-cell reconstitution after alpha-beta-depleted transplantation in children. Unique molecular identifiers were built into the TCRbeta library. TCRdb analysed the PCR reads with MiXCR anew, one entry per CDR3 protein. The profile shows a few hundred thousand distinct CDR3 sequences, roughly 11% of them singletons. Trimming removed 0 bases at V and 4 bases at J, with 5 bases between. Per the germline V gene, CDR1 is ENHRY and CDR2 is SYGVKD. The CDR3 loop spans 13 amino acids. The chain employs TRBV10-3 and TRBJ2-3; no clear D gene. The TCR originated in a human donor who donated a stem cell graft to a child with acute myeloid leukemia. The specimen was PBMCs from the stem cell graft donor, collected from the stem cell graft. This chain's CDR3 is CAISESLSDTQYF. In DNA, the CDR3 is TGTGCCATCAGTGAGTCGCTATCAGATACGCAGTATTTT.